The next 8 T cell receptor beta chains were all read from a single sample in a study of T-cell memory formation after mild COVID-19. TCRdb ran MiXCR on the 5' RACE reads and lists one entry per CDR3 protein. The sample gives 250,000 to 400,000 distinct CDR3 sequences, approximately 15% of which show up once; approximately 22% is in the top ten. The sequenced sample was PBMCs or a T cell subset sorted from them (not recorded which). These receptors all come from a young man who had mild COVID-19 (a few samples of this study predate the infection). Cell type and time point are not known.

This clonotype was picked up a small number of times. This sequence joins TRBV5-1 and TRBJ1-1; possible D gene TRBD1, 5 bases. Germline CDR1 is SGHRS and CDR2 is YFSETQ. V lost 6 bases and J 5 bases, leaving 17 bases between the germline ends. This CDR3 has 14 residues. CDR3 amino acids: CASTSDGDSTEAFF. The CDR3 coding sequence is TGCGCCAGCACCTCGGACGGCGACAGTACTGAAGCTTTCTTT.

This clonotype was observed a handful of times. The chain combines TRBV12-5 with TRBJ2-5; the D gene is possibly TRBD1 (6 bases). The CDR3 is 15 amino acids. Per germline, CDR1 LGHNT and CDR2 FRNRAP. Trimming took off 0 bases at V and 5 bases at J, with 13 bases between the two ends. CDR3 region: CASGLVLGRGETQYF. The CDR3 nucleotides read TGTGCTAGTGGTTTGGTACTGGGCAGGGGTGAGACCCAGTACTTC. Full variable domain (missing parts from reference TRBV12-5 and TRBJ2-5): DARVTQTPRHKVTEMGQEVTMRCQPILGHNTVFWYRQTMMQGLELLAYFRNRAPLDDSGMPKDRFSAEMPDATLATLKIQPSEPRDSAVYFCASGLVLGRGETQYFGPGTRLLVL.

This rearrangement joins TRBV18 to TRBJ1-1, with no clear D. The V gene's germline CDR1 is KGHSH and CDR2 LQKENI. Trimming stripped 3 bases from V and 0 bases from J, with 11 bases between. The CDR3 totals 15 residues. The CDR3 DNA sequence: TGTGCCAGCTCACCTGGACCGGGCCTGAACACTGAAGCTTTCTTT. Protein: CASSPGPGLNTEAFF.

This clonotype was recorded many times. J is TRBJ2-7 and V is TRBV7-2; 12 bases fit TRBD2. Germline V gene lookup returns CDR1 SGHTA and CDR2 FQGNSA. The V segment lost 5 bases and the J segment 2 bases; nucleotides outside the gene matches: 4. This CDR3 is 15 amino acids long. The CDR3: CASSQTSGGPYEQYV. CDR3 sequence (DNA): TGTGCCAGCAGCCAGACTAGCGGGGGCCCCTACGAGCAGTACGTC.

The chain joins TRBV7-2 to TRBJ2-5; the match to TRBD1 covers 9 bases. V lost 5 bases and J lost 4; bases outside the gene matches: 5. This CDR3 spans 14 amino acids. Germline CDR1 and CDR2: SGHTA and FQGNSA. The CDR3 spells CASSPRDRVETQYF. The CDR3 nucleotides are TGTGCCAGCAGCCCACGGGACAGGGTAGAGACCCAGTACTTC. Filled out from reference TRBV7-2 and TRBJ2-5, the complete variable domain reads GAGVSQSPSNKVTEKGKDVELRCDPISGHTALYWYRQSLGQGLEFLIYFQGNSAPDKSGLPSDRFSAERTGGSVSTLTIQRTQQEDSAVYLCASSPRDRVETQYFGPGTRLLVL.

The chain employs TRBV20-1 and TRBJ2-5; D might be TRBD2 (6 bases). Germline values: CDR1 DFQATT, CDR2 SNEGSKA (reference sequence). The CDR3 length is 15 residues. V lost 7 bases to trimming and J lost 9 bases, with 27 bases between them. This CDR3 is CSGQGSGSTSRAQYF. In DNA, the CDR3 is TGCAGTGGGCAGGGAAGCGGGTCCACCAGCAGGGCCCAGTACTTC.

This chain uses TRBV4-3 with TRBJ2-7, with D unresolved. Per the germline V gene, CDR1 is LGHNA and CDR2 is YSLEER. V lost 2 bases and J lost 5, with 10 bases in between. The CDR3 has 13 amino acids. CDR3 sequence (DNA): TGCGCCAGCAGCCAATTTTTGGGAAACGAGCAGTACGTC. As protein: CASSQFLGNEQYV.

This clonotype was detected only a few times. CDR3: CASSETGTGSSPLHF. As DNA, the CDR3 is TGTGCCAGCAGTGAAACCGGGACAGGGAGTTCACCCCTCCACTTT. This rearrangement joins TRBV2 to TRBJ1-6, with 9 bases matching TRBD1. Per germline, CDR1 SNHLY and CDR2 FYNNEI. J was trimmed by 9 bases and V by 2 bases; bases with no gene match: 5. The CDR3 length is 15 residues.